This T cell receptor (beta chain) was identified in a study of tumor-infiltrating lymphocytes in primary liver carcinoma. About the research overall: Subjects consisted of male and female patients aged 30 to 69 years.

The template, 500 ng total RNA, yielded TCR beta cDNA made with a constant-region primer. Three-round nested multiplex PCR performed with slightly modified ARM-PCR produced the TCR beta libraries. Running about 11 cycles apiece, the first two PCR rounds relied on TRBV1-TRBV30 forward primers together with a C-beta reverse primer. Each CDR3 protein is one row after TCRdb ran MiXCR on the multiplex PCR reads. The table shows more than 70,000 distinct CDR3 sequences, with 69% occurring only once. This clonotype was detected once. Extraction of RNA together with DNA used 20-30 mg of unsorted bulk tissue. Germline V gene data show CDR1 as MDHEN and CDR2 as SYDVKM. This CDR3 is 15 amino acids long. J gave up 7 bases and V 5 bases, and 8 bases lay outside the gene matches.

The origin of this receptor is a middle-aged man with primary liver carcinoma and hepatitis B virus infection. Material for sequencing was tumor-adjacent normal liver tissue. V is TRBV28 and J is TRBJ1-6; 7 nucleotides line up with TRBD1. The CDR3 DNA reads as TGTGCCAGCAGTCATGGGACAGTTGGAAATTCACCCCTCCACTTT. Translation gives CASSHGTVGNSPLHF.